This T cell receptor beta chain was identified in a study of T cell changes during pregnancy in multiple sclerosis. Germline CDR1 reads SGHTA; CDR2 reads FQGNSA. The J segment lost 2 bases and the V segment lost 0 bases, leaving 2 bases of the junction unmatched. The CDR3 extends over 15 amino acids. Here immunoSEQ multiplex PCR was the method, and the copy in TCRdb shows in-frame clones only, minus some. This sample carries about 100,000 clones, more than 90% of them seen once, and the ten largest clones take roughly 1.2%. The rearrangement links TRBV7-2 to TRBJ2-7; 9 bases are a match to TRBD2. This receptor was taken from a female donor with multiple sclerosis, enrolled in a pregnancy study. Material: peripheral blood, obtained in the second trimester of pregnancy. The CDR3 sequence: CASSLAASGAYEQYF. In nucleotides, the CDR3 is TGTGCCAGCAGCTTAGCGGCTAGCGGGGCCTACGAGCAGTACTTC. The variable domain in full, completed from reference TRBV7-2 and TRBJ2-7, reads GAGVSQSPSNKVTEKGKDVELRCDPISGHTALYWYRQSLGQGLEFLIYFQGNSAPDKSGLPSDRFSAERTGGSVSTLTIQRTQQEDSAVYLCASSLAASGAYEQYFGPGTRLTVT.